These 9 T cell receptor beta chains were all obtained from the same sample, sequenced in a study of CD8+ T cells in alopecia areata. Isolated RNA was reverse transcribed into cDNA used as the sequencing template. Using immunoSEQ multiplex PCR, the repertoire was profiled, and TCRdb retains in-frame clones only, with some absent. Among about 160,000 clones listed, around three fifths were seen once. Treatment here: oral pan-JAK inhibitor, 5-10 mg twice daily. Sample: CD4+ T cells sorted from blood, taken at week 4, from a patient treated with tofacitinib. These receptors all come from a human donor with alopecia areata.

The gene calls are TRBV11-2 and TRBJ2-5, with 8 bases aligning to TRBD2. From germline, CDR1 is SGHAT and CDR2 FQNNGV. The CDR3 is made up of 16 amino acids. With 5 bases clipped from V and 1 base from J, the junction kept 9 bases outside the gene matches. CDR3 DNA sequence: TGTGCCAGCAGCCCCCAGGGAGCGGGGGCCCAAGAGACCCAGTACTTC. This translates into CASSPQGAGAQETQYF. The full variable domain, rest sourced from reference TRBV11-2 and TRBJ2-5, is EAGVAQSPRYKIIEKRQSVAFWCNPISGHATLYWYQQILGQGPKLLIQFQNNGVVDDSQLPKDRFSAERLKGVDSTLKIQPAKLEDSAVYLCASSPQGAGAQETQYFGPGTRLLVL.

The chain links TRBV10-2 to TRBJ2-3; D is uncertain. The V gene's germline CDR1 is WSHSY and CDR2 SAAADI. CDR3 length equals 11 residues. Trimming left V 2 bases short and J 5 bases short, with 2 bases between. Written as DNA, the CDR3 is TGCGCCAGCAGTGAGCTAGATACGCAGTATTTT. Its protein is CASSELDTQYF.

This clone was detected a few times. This chain joins TRBV19 and TRBJ2-7; D gene unclear. Trimming took off 1 base at V and 0 bases at J, with 10 bases between the two ends. Per the germline V gene, CDR1 is LNHDA and CDR2 is SQIVND (reference sequence). The CDR3 loop spans 15 amino acids. The DNA for the CDR3 is TGTGCCAGTAGTATAGCCGCAGGATTCTCCTACGAGCAGTACTTC. Translated: CASSIAAGFSYEQYF.

The chain links TRBV7-2 to TRBJ2-1; 8 positions agree with TRBD1. Unmatched junction bases numbered 1, after V lost 3 bases and J lost 6 bases. The CDR3 is 13 residues long. Germline V gives CDR1 SGHTA, CDR2 FQGNSA. The CDR3 nucleotides read TGTGCCAGCAGCTTTACAGGGGGCAATGAGCAGTTCTTC. Its protein is CASSFTGGNEQFF.

The chain recombines TRBV2 with TRBJ1-2; D gene uncertain. The CDR3 contains 16 residues. Germline CDR1 and CDR2: SNHLY and FYNNEI. Trimming removed 7 bases at V and 1 base at J, with 19 bases between. Here the CDR3 DNA reads TGTGCCAGCATAGCTCTTTTGGTTTCTTATAACTATGGCTACACCTTC. Translation: CASIALLVSYNYGYTF.

V gene TRBV2 combines with J gene TRBJ1-2; 7 bases match TRBD1. J was trimmed by 6 bases and V by 1 base; bases with no gene match: 2. This CDR3 is built from 13 residues. Germline V gives CDR1 SNHLY, CDR2 FYNNEI. CDR3: CASSEGTGHGYTF. DNA for the CDR3: TGTGCCAGCAGTGAAGGGACAGGCCATGGCTACACCTTC.

J is TRBJ2-1 and V is TRBV30; D unresolved. The CDR3 loop spans 15 amino acids. Trimming left V 0 bases short and J 0 bases short, with 9 bases between. Germline values: CDR1 GTSNPN, CDR2 SVGIG (reference sequence). CDR3 DNA sequence: TGTGCCTGGAGTGTAGGCACATTCTCCTACAATGAGCAGTTCTTC. Translating gives CAWSVGTFSYNEQFF.

The chain links TRBV6-6 to TRBJ2-1; either TRBD1 or TRBD2 may fit D (5 bases each). Germline V gene sequence: CDR1 MNHNY, CDR2 SVGAGI (reference sequence). V lost 4 bases to trimming and J lost 12 bases, with 16 bases between them. This CDR3 has 13 amino acids. The CDR3 bases are TGTGCCAGCAGTTTGGGGACCAGCAGCGGGCAGTTCTTC. This encodes CASSLGTSSGQFF.

This clone was seen once. The chain joins TRBV7-9 to TRBJ1-2; D is uncertain. V was pared by 2 bases and J by 4 bases, with 11 bases between. Germline V gene lookup returns CDR1 SEHNR and CDR2 FQNEAQ (reference sequence). This CDR3 is built from 14 residues. The CDR3 DNA is TGTGCCAGCAGCTTACTCCGGGTGGGCTATGGCTACACCTTC. This translates into CASSLLRVGYGYTF. Full variable domain (remainder filled in from reference TRBV7-9 and TRBJ1-2): DTGVSQNPRHKITKRGQNVTFRCDPISEHNRLYWYRQTLGQGPEFLTYFQNEAQLEKSRLLSDRFSAERPKGSFSTLEIQRTEQGDSAMYLCASSLLRVGYGYTFGSGTRLTVV.